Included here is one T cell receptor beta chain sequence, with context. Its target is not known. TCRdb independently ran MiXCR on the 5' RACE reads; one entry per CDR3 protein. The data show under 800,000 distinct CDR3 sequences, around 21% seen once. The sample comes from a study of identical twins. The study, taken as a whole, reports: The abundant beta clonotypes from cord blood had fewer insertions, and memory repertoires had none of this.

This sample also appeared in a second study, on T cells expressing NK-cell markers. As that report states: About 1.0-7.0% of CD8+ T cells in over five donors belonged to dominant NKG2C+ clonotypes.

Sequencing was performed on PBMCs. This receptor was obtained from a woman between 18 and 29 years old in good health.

The CDR3 protein is CAISETLSGETQYF. CDR3 sequence (DNA): TGTGCCATCAGTGAGACACTCTCCGGGGAGACCCAGTACTTC. This chain joins TRBV10-3 and TRBJ2-5; no clear D gene. The V gene lost 2 bases and the J gene lost 5 bases, with 12 bases spanning the gap. Germline lookup yields CDR1 ENHRY and CDR2 SYGVKD. The CDR3 runs 14 residues.